A selection of T cell receptor beta chains follows, all from one sample in a study of T cell responses to AZD1222 COVID-19 vaccine. Libraries were prepared by immunoSEQ multiplex PCR; TCRdb keeps only in-frame clonotypes and omits some of them. The repertoire consists of tens of thousands of clones, with nearly 90% occurring once and the leading ten covering under 25%. The material was peripheral blood, obtained on day 0 of AZD1222 vaccination. All receptors come from an adult in good health. CDR3s include the opening cysteine and the closing phenylalanine or tryptophan. Fields, in order: J gene, clone size, V gene, D gene, CDR3 DNA, CDR3 protein. D genes are given only for firm matches. Clone size, where shown, is once, few, many, or a class for clones that have expanded.

TRBJ2-7	NA	TRBV10-3	NA	TGTGCCATCAGCGCCGCCTTACAGGGTACCTCCTACGAGCAGTACTTC	CAISAALQGTSYEQYF
TRBJ2-1	once	TRBV6-5	NA	TGTGCCAGCAGTTACTCGAGCGCCCCGGGTGAGCAGTTCTTC	CASSYSSAPGEQFF
TRBJ2-7	NA	TRBV24-1	TRBD1	TGTGCCACCAGTGATCAGCGACAGGGTACGGACGAGCAGTACTTC	CATSDQRQGTDEQYF
TRBJ1-2	NA	TRBV6-2/TRBV6-3	NA	TGTGCCAGCAGTTACGGGGCGGCGAACTATGGCTACACCTTC	CASSYGAANYGYTF
TRBJ1-5	NA	TRBV28	NA	TGTGCCAGCAGGGAGCGGAACAATCAGCCCCAGCATTTT	CASRERNNQPQHF
TRBJ1-3	NA	TRBV6-5	NA	TGTGCCAGCAGTTACGCTCAGCCCCTCTCTGGAAACACCATATATTTT	CASSYAQPLSGNTIYF
TRBJ2-3	NA	TRBV10-3	TRBD2	TGTGCCATCAGTGGGCGGGAGAGCACAGATACGCAGTATTTT	CAISGRESTDTQYF
TRBJ2-5	once	TRBV5-1	TRBD1	TGCGCCAGCAGCCCCGGACAGGGATGGGAAGAGACCCAGTACTTC	CASSPGQGWEETQYF
TRBJ1-2	NA	TRBV28	NA	TGTGCCAGCAGAGGGTATGGCTACACCTTC	CASRGYGYTF
TRBJ1-2	NA	TRBV10-3	NA	TGTGCCATCAGTGAAGGGCTGGCAGGACCCTCTGGAGGCTACACCTTC	CAISEGLAGPSGGYTF
TRBJ1-6	NA	TRBV2	NA	TGTGCCAGTCGGGGTGGCCCCTATAATTCACCCCTCCACTTT	CASRGGPYNSPLHF
TRBJ2-7	NA	TRBV5-1	NA	TGCGCCAGCAGCACCGAAGGGTACTCCTACGAGCAGTACTTC	CASSTEGYSYEQYF
TRBJ2-1	NA	TRBV23-1	TRBD2	TGCGCCAGCAGTCAATCGCAGGCGGGAGATCCCTACAATGAGCAGTTCTTC	CASSQSQAGDPYNEQFF
TRBJ2-1	NA	TRBV10-3	TRBD2	TGTGCCATCAGTGAGTCAACTAGCGGGAGGAATGAGCAGTTCTTC	CAISESTSGRNEQFF
TRBJ1-1	NA	TRBV7-9	TRBD1	TGTGCCAGCAGCTTAGGCGACAGGGGGAACACTGAAGCTTTCTTT	CASSLGDRGNTEAFF
TRBJ2-7	NA	TRBV5-5	NA	TGTGCCAGCAGCTTGGTGGAGGGTATGGAAGCCTACGAGCAGTACTTC	CASSLVEGMEAYEQYF
TRBJ2-3	NA	TRBV7-2	TRBD2	TGTGCCAGCAGCCAGGGCGAGCGGGGGGCCACAGATACGCAGTATTTT	CASSQGERGATDTQYF
TRBJ1-2	NA	TRBV18	TRBD1	TGTGCCAGCTCACCACGGCCGGGACAGGGCTCCTATGGCTACACCTTC	CASSPRPGQGSYGYTF
TRBJ2-2	NA	TRBV5-1	NA	TGCGCCAGCAGGGAGGTAGCTAGCGTCCGGGGGGAGCTGTTTTTT	CASREVASVRGELFF
TRBJ1-1	NA	TRBV7-2	TRBD1	TGTGCCAGCAGACAGGGGGCAGGAGGTGAAGCTTTCTTT	CASRQGAGGEAFF
TRBJ2-7	NA	TRBV19	NA	TGTGCCAGTAGTGGGCGCGCGGGATCCTACGAGCAGTACTTC	CASSGRAGSYEQYF
TRBJ2-7	NA	TRBV6-5	TRBD1	TGTGCCAGCACCCAGGGGGCCTACGAGCAGTACTTC	CASTQGAYEQYF
TRBJ2-3	NA	TRBV5-1	NA	TGCGCCAGCAGCTTCTCGACAGGCACAGATACGCAGTATTTT	CASSFSTGTDTQYF
TRBJ1-1	NA	TRBV5-1	NA	TGCGCCAGCAGCTTCATAGGGGAGGGAGGCACTGAAGCTTTCTTT	CASSFIGEGGTEAFF
TRBJ2-5	NA	TRBV19	NA	TGTGCCAGTAGCCCCGGGGAGACCCAGTACTTC	CASSPGETQYF
TRBJ2-2	NA	TRBV4-1	TRBD2	TGCGCCAGCAGCCCTCAGGGAGGGATGAACACCGGGGAGCTGTTTTTT	CASSPQGGMNTGELFF
TRBJ1-4	NA	TRBV2	NA	TGTGCCGGCCAAAAAGGAATGGGTACTAATGAAAAACTGTTTTTT	CAGQKGMGTNEKLFF
TRBJ2-1	NA	TRBV11-3	TRBD2	TGTGCCAGCAGCCCTAGCGGAGACAATGAGCAGTTCTTC	CASSPSGDNEQFF
TRBJ2-3	NA	TRBV18	NA	TGTGCCAGCTCACCAGGTCTCGGGAACACAGATACGCAGTATTTT	CASSPGLGNTDTQYF
TRBJ1-2	NA	TRBV4-2	NA	TGTGCCAGCAGCCCTCGGGCCGCGGGGGACTACACCTTC	CASSPRAAGDYTF
TRBJ2-1	NA	TRBV24-1	TRBD2	TGTGCCACCAGTGACGGACTAGCGGAGAGCTCCTACAATGAGCAGTTCTTC	CATSDGLAESSYNEQFF
TRBJ1-5	few	TRBV19	NA	TGTGCCAGTAGTATAGATCTAGGGGTCACCCAGCCCCAGCATTTT	CASSIDLGVTQPQHF
TRBJ2-6	NA	TRBV7-9	TRBD1	TGTGCCAGCAGCTCCGGACAGGGTTATGGGGCCAACGTCCTGACTTTC	CASSSGQGYGANVLTF
TRBJ1-3	NA	TRBV2	NA	TGTGCCAGCAGAGGACCGCTCTCTGGAAACACCATATATTTT	CASRGPLSGNTIYF
TRBJ2-1	few	TRBV4-1	TRBD1	TGCGCCAGCAGCACCCGGGACAGGGTGACCAATGAGCAGTTCTTC	CASSTRDRVTNEQFF
TRBJ1-1	large	TRBV18	NA	TGTGCCAGCTCACCCCCGGCAGGGGTGAACACTGAAGCTTTCTTT	CASSPPAGVNTEAFF
TRBJ2-2	NA	TRBV9	NA	TGTGCCAGCAGCGTAGGGGGGCACGGGGAGCTGTTTTTT	CASSVGGHGELFF
TRBJ2-7	NA	TRBV18	TRBD1	TGTGCCAGCTCCCCGATTTCAGGGGGATCAAGGGAGCAGTACTTC	CASSPISGGSREQYF
TRBJ2-2	NA	TRBV5-4	TRBD1	TGTGCCAGCAGCCGGGACAGGGCCACCGGGGAGCTGTTTTTT	CASSRDRATGELFF
TRBJ1-5	NA	TRBV2	NA	TGTGCCAGCACGGGACACGATCAGCCCCAGCATTTT	CASTGHDQPQHF
TRBJ2-3	NA	TRBV6-5	TRBD2	TGTGCCAGCAGTACACGCCTAGCGGACTCGGGTACGCAGTATTTT	CASSTRLADSGTQYF
TRBJ2-2	NA	TRBV7-2	NA	TGTGCCAGCAGCTTAGTGGGGGGATGGAACACCGGGGAGCTGTTTTTT	CASSLVGGWNTGELFF
TRBJ1-1	few	TRBV7-9	NA	TGTGCCAGCAGCTTAGAGGCGGCTCTGTGGGGCGGTGAAGCTTTCTTT	CASSLEAALWGGEAFF
TRBJ2-3	NA	TRBV27	NA	TGTGCCAGCAGTTCCAGGGGCACAGATACGCAGTATTTT	CASSSRGTDTQYF
TRBJ2-2	once	TRBV18	TRBD1	TGTGCCAGCTCACCACTTGGACAGGTGAACACCGGGGAGCTGTTTTTT	CASSPLGQVNTGELFF
TRBJ2-3	few	TRBV9	NA	TGTGCCAGCAGCCCGGGACAACCTAGCACAGATACGCAGTATTTT	CASSPGQPSTDTQYF
TRBJ2-1	few	TRBV27	NA	TGTGCCAGCAGGGTTAGCGGACACAATGAGCAGTTCTTC	CASRVSGHNEQFF
TRBJ1-2	NA	TRBV7-3	NA	TGTGCCAGCAGCTTAGGCCAAGCCCAGGGGGGCTACACCTTC	CASSLGQAQGGYTF
TRBJ2-2	NA	TRBV23-1	TRBD2	TGCGCCAGCAGTCAACCTAGCGGGAGCCCGCACACCGGGGAGCTGTTTTTT	CASSQPSGSPHTGELFF
TRBJ1-2	NA	TRBV19	NA	TGTGCCAGTACTCCAGGGCCTAATGACTATGGCTACACCTTC	CASTPGPNDYGYTF
TRBJ2-7	NA	TRBV13	TRBD2	TGTGCCAGCAGCCCACGAAAGCTGGGACTACTCAGTTCCTACGAGCAGTACTTC	CASSPRKLGLLSSYEQYF
TRBJ1-2	NA	TRBV19	NA	TGTGCCAGTACTGGACGGAGGGTGTCGGATGGCTACACCTTC	CASTGRRVSDGYTF
TRBJ2-7	NA	TRBV27	NA	TGTGCCAGCAGAAAATGGGGCTACGAGCAGTACTTC	CASRKWGYEQYF
TRBJ1-1	NA	TRBV28	TRBD1	TGTGCCAGCAGTTCCGGACAGGCGGTGAACACTGAAGCTTTCTTT	CASSSGQAVNTEAFF
TRBJ1-2	NA	TRBV12-3/TRBV12-4	NA	TGTGCCAGCAGGGGTGTGGCGTGGGGCTACACCTTC	CASRGVAWGYTF
TRBJ1-2	NA	TRBV6-6	TRBD1	TGTGCCAGCATACAGAGACTCCAGGGGGACTATGGCTACACCTTC	CASIQRLQGDYGYTF
TRBJ1-5	NA	TRBV28	NA	TGTGCCAGCTCTAACGTCGGGGGGCAGGGACAGCCCCAGCATTTT	CASSNVGGQGQPQHF
TRBJ2-7	NA	TRBV4-2	TRBD1	TGTGCCAGCAGTTCCGGGACAGATCTCTTTGATTTCTCCTACGAGCAGTACTTC	CASSSGTDLFDFSYEQYF
TRBJ1-3	NA	TRBV5-8	NA	TGTGCCAGCAGCTTGGTCTCTGGAAACACCATATATTTT	CASSLVSGNTIYF